This T cell receptor (beta chain) was sequenced for a study of Graves' ophthalmopathy and Graves' hyperthyroidism. V lost 1 base and J 5 bases, leaving 8 bases between the germline ends. The CDR3 sequence is 13 residues long. The sample holds many counts of this clonotype. What it binds is unknown. Patients in the hyperthyroidism group, adults aged 18 to 65, were newly diagnosed, under 2 months' duration. Lactation, pregnancy, uncontrolled infections and other autoimmune diseases were all grounds for excluding patients. Overall study findings and caveats: Appearing in blood as well were most expanded thyroid clonotypes above 0.001 frequency. Predictions made by the model for ophthalmopathy progression reached 70% to 71% sensitivity and almost 75% specificity.

RNA served as the template for amplifying TCR beta CDR3 regions. HTBI primers were used in a first-round RT-PCR, which preceded a second-round multiplex PCR. Each CDR3 protein is one row after TCRdb ran MiXCR on the multiplex PCR reads. Seen here are over a million distinct CDR3 sequences, about 38% observed once, and the top ten hold 8.5% to 14%. The chain uses TRBV12-3 or TRBV12-4 and TRBJ1-1; D remains unclear. What was sequenced was peripheral blood or thyroid tissue (not recorded which). The clonotype comes from an adult man with Graves' hyperthyroidism. The CDR3 reads CASSLGGWTEAFF. CDR3 sequence (DNA): TGTGCCAGCAGTTTAGGGGGTTGGACTGAAGCTTTCTTT.